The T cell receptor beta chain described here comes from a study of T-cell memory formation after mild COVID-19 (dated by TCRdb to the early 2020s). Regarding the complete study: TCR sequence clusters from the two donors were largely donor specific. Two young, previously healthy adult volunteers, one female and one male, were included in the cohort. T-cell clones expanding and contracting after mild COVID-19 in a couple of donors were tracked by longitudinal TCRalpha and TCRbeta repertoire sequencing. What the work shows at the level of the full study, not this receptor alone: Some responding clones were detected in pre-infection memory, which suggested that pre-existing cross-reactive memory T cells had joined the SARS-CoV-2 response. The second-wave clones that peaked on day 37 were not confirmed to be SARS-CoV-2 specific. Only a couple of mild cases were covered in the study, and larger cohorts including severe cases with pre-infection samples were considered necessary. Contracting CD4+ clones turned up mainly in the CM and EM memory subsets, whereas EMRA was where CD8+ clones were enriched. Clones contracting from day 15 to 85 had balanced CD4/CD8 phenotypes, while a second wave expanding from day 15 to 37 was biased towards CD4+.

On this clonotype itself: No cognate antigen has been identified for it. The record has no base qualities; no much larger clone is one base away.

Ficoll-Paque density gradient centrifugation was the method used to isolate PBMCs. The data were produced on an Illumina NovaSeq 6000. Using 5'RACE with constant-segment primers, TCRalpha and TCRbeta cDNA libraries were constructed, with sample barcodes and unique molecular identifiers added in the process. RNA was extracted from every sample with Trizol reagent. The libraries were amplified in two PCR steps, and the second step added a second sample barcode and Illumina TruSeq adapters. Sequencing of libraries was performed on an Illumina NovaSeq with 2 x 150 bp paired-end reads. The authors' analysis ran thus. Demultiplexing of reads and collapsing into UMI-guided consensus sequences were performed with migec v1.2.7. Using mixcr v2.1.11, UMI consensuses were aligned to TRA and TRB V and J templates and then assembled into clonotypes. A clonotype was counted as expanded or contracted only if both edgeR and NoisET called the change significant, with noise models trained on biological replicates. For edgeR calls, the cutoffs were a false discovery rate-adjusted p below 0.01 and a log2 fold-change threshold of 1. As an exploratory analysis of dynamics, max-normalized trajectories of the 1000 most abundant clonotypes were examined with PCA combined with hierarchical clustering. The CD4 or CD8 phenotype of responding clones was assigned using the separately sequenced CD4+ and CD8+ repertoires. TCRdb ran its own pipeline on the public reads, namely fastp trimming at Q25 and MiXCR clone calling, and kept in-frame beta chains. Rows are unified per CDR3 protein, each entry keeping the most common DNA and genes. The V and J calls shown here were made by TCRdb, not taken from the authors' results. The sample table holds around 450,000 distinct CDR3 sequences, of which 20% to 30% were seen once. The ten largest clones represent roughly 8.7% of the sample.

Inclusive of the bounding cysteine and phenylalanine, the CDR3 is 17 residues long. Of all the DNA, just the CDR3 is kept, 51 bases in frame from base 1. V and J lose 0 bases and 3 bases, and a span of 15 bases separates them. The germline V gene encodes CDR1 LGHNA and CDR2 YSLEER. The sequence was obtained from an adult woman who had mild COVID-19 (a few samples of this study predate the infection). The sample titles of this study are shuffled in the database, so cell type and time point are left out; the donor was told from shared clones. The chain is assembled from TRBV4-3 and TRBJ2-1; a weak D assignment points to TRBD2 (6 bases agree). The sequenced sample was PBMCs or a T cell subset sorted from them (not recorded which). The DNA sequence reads TGCGCCAGCAGCCAAGAAGTTACGGGAGACGGCTACAATGAGCAGTTCTTC. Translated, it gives CASSQEVTGDGYNEQFF.